These 9 T cell receptor beta chains came from one sample sequenced in a study of blood T cells in healthy people across ages. Together with a sample-barcoded 5' primer, a J-beta primer mix was included in a second PCR lasting about 6 to 11 cycles. One entry per CDR3 protein, called by TCRdb with MiXCR from the 5' RACE reads. The table records about 1.8 million distinct CDR3 sequences, around 48% of them present only once. The sequencing input was blood. These receptors all come from a woman aged 35 to 49 in good health.

This clonotype was recorded a few times. This chain links TRBV6-1 with TRBJ2-3, with 13 bases lining up with TRBD2. J gave up 4 bases and V 5 bases, and 18 bases lay outside the gene matches. This CDR3 region has 20 residues. Germline CDR1 reads MNHNS; CDR2 reads SASEGT. The CDR3 nucleotides are TGTGCCAGCAGTCCCTACACCGGGACTAGCGGGGTGGGCAGCCCAGATACGCAGTATTTT. Translated, it gives CASSPYTGTSGVGSPDTQYF.

The chain links TRBV14 to TRBJ2-7; D uncertain. V lost 1 base and J lost 2, with 12 bases in between. The CDR3 runs 15 residues. CDR1 is SGHDN, CDR2 FVKESK, per germline. For the CDR3, the DNA is TGTGCCAGCAGCCAAGTCCAAGATCCTGCCTACGAGCAGTACTTC. Its translation is CASSQVQDPAYEQYF.

Written as DNA, the CDR3 is TGCAGTGCTAGAGTGTGGACATCCCCTCAAGAGACCCAGTACTTC. It codes for CSARVWTSPQETQYF. The chain couples TRBV20-1 to TRBJ2-5; perhaps TRBD1 as D (5 bases). This CDR3 is 15 amino acids long. From germline, CDR1 is DFQATT and CDR2 SNEGSKA (reference sequence). The ends were cut back, 1 base at V and 2 bases at J, with 14 bases in the middle.

The V gene is TRBV28, the J gene TRBJ1-6, with 8 nucleotides matching TRBD1. CDR1 MDHEN and CDR2 SYDVKM come from the germline V gene. The CDR3 extends over 15 amino acids. Trimming at V came to 6 bases and at J to 6 bases, leaving 7 bases not matched to a gene. DNA for the CDR3: TGTGCCAGCAGCATTGGACAGGGACGTAATTCACCCCTCCACTTT. It specifies CASSIGQGRNSPLHF.

This clonotype was seen a handful of times. This chain joins TRBV14 and TRBJ2-5, with TRBD2 as a possible D gene (6 bases). V dropped 1 base and J dropped 11 bases, with 20 bases sitting between them. Looked up from germline, CDR1 is SGHDN and CDR2 is FVKESK. The CDR3 is 15 residues long. The CDR3, as DNA: TGTGCCAGCAGCCAAGTCGTCCAGACTCTCCGGGGGCAGTACTTC. Translating gives CASSQVVQTLRGQYF.

There are many counts of this clonotype. The V gene is TRBV2, the J gene TRBJ2-3, with a tentative D call TRBD2 (6 bases). CDR1 and CDR2 (germline): SNHLY, FYNNEI. Trimming took 4 bases from V and 4 from J, leaving 12 bases between them. The CDR3 extends over 14 amino acids. The CDR3 loop reads CASSVGGPADTQYF. The CDR3 nucleotides are TGTGCCAGCAGTGTGGGGGGTCCCGCAGATACGCAGTATTTT.

This clonotype was counted a few times. This rearrangement joins TRBV9 to TRBJ2-6; the D gene could be TRBD1 or TRBD2 (5 bases each). Germline values: CDR1 SGDLS, CDR2 YYNGEE. The length of the CDR3 is 16 residues. Between the trimmed V and J ends, which lost 5 bases and 0 bases, there was a span of 12 bases. CDR3 nucleotides: TGTGCCAGCAGGGGACGTTCATCCTCTGGGGCCAACGTCCTGACTTTC. This codes for CASRGRSSSGANVLTF.

There are a few counts of this clonotype. The chain couples TRBV20-1 to TRBJ2-3; possibly TRBD1 for D (5 bases). This CDR3 spans 13 amino acids. The V gene's germline CDR1 is DFQATT and CDR2 SNEGSKA (reference sequence). The V end lost 6 bases, the J end lost 0 bases, and 10 bases lay between the germline ends. The DNA of the CDR3 is TGCAGTGCCCCGACAGCGAGCACAGATACGCAGTATTTT. Its translation: CSAPTASTDTQYF.

This chain joins TRBV7-2 and TRBJ1-2; 9 bases fit TRBD1. Germline V CDR1 and CDR2: SGHTA, FQGNSA. CDR3 length: 16 amino acids. Trimming cost V 1 base and J 2 bases; bases outside gene matches: 5. CDR3 bases: TGTGCCAGCAGCTTAGTTGGAGGGACAGGGAACTATGGCTACACCTTC. This sequence encodes CASSLVGGTGNYGYTF. Complete variable domain (other parts from reference TRBV7-2 and TRBJ1-2): GAGVSQSPSNKVTEKGKDVELRCDPISGHTALYWYRQSLGQGLEFLIYFQGNSAPDKSGLPSDRFSAERTGGSVSTLTIQRTQQEDSAVYLCASSLVGGTGNYGYTFGSGTRLTVV.